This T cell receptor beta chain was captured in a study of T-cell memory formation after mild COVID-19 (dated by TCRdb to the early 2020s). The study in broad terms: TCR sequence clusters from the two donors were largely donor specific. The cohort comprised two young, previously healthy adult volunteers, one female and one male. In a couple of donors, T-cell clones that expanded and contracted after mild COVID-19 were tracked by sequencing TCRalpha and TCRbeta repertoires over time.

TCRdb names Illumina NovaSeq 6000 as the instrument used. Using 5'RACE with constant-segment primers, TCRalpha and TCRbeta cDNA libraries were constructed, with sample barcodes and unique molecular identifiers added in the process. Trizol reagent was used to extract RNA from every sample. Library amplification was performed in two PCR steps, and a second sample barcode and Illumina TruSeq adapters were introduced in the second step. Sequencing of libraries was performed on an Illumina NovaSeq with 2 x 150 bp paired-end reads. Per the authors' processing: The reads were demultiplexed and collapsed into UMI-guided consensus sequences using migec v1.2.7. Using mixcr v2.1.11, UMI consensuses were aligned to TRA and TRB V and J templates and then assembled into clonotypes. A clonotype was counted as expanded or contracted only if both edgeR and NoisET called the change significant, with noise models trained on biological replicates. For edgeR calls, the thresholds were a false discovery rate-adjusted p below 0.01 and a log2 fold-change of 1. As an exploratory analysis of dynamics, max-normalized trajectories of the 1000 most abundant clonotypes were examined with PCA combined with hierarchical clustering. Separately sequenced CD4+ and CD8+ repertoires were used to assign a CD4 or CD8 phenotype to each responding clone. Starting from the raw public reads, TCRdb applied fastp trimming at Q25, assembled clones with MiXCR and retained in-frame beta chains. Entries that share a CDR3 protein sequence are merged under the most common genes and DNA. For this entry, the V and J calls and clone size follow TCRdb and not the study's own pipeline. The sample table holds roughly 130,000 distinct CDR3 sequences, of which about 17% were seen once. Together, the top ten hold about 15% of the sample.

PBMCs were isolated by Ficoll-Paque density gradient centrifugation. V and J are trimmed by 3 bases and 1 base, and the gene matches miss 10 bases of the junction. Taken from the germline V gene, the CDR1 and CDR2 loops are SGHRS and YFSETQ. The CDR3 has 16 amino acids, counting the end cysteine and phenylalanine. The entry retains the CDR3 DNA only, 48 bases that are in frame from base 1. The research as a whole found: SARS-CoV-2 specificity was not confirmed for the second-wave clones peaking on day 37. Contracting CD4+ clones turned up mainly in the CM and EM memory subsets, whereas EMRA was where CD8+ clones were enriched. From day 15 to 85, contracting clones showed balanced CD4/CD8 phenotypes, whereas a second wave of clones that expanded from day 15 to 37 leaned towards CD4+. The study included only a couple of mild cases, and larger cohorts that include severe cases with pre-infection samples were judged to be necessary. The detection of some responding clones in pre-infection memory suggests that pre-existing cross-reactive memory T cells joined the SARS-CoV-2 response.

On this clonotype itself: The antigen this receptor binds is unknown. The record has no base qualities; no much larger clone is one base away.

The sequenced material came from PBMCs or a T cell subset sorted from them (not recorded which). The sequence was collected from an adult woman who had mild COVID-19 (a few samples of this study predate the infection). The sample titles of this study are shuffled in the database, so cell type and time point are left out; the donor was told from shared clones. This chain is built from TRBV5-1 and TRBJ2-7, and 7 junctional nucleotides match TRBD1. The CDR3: CASSSDRLTSSYEQYF. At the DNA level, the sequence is TGCGCCAGCAGCTCGGACAGGCTTACGAGTTCCTACGAGCAGTACTTC. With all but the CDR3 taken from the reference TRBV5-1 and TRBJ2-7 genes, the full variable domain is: KAGVTQTPRYLIKTRGQQVTLSCSPISGHRSVSWYQQTPGQGLQFLFEYFSETQRNKGNFPGRFSGRQFSNSRSEMNVSTLELGDSALYLCASSSDRLTSSYEQYFGPGTRLTVT.